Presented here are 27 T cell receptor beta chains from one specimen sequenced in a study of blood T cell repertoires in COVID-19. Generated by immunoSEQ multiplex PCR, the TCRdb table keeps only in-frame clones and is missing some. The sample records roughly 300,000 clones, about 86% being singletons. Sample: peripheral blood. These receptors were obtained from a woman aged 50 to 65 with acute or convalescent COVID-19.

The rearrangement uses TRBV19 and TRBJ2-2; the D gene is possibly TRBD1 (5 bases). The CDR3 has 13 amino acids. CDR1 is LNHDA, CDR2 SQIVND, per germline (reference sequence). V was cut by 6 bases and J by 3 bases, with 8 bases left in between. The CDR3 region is CASRGDYTGELFF. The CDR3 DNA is TGTGCCAGTAGAGGGGATTACACCGGGGAGCTGTTTTTT.

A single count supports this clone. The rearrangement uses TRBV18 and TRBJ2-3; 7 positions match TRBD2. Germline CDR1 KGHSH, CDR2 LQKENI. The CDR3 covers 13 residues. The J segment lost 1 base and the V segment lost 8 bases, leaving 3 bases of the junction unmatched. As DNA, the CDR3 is TGTGCCAGCCGCGGGAGCCGCACAGATACGCAGTATTTT. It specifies CASRGSRTDTQYF.

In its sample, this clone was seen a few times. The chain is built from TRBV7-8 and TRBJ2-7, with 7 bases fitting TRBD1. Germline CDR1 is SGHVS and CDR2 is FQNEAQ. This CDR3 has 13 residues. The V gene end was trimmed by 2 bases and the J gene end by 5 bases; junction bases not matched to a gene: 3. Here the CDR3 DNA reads TGTGCCAGCAGCTTAAGGCAGGGGGACGAGCAGTACTTC. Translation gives CASSLRQGDEQYF.

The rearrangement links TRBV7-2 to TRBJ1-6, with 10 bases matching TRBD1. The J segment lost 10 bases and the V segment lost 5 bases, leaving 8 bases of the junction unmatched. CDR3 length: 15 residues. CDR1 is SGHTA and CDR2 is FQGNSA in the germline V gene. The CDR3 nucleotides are TGTGCCAGCAGCCAGACAGGGGGCCAGGGGTCACCCCTCCACTTT. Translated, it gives CASSQTGGQGSPLHF.

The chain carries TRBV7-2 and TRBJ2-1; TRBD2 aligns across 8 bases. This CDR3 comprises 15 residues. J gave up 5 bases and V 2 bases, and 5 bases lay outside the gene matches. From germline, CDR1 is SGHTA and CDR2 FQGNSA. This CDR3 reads CASSLSGGNNNEQFF. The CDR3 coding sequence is TGTGCCAGCAGCTTAAGCGGGGGAAACAACAATGAGCAGTTCTTC.

This chain's CDR3 is CASSLQGAGSPLHF. CDR3 bases: TGTGCCAGCAGCTTGCAGGGGGCCGGTTCACCCCTCCACTTT. The J gene is TRBJ1-6, the V gene TRBV5-6, with TRBD1 matching 8 bases. Germline trimming cut 1 base from V and 9 bases from J; bases unmatched to any gene: 3. The CDR3 is 14 amino acids. Per germline, CDR1 SGHDT and CDR2 YYEEEE.

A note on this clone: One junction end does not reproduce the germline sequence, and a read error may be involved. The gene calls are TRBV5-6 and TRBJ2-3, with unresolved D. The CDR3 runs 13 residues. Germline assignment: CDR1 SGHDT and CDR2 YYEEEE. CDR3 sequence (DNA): TGTACCAGCAGCTTTACTAGCACAGATACGCAGTATTTT. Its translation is CTSSFTSTDTQYF.

CDR3 amino acids: CASSQVDRGDSPLHF. Written as DNA, the CDR3 is TGTGCCAGCAGTCAAGTAGACAGGGGTGATTCACCCCTCCACTTT. The chain employs TRBV2 and TRBJ1-6; 8 bases line up with TRBD1. CDR3 length equals 15 residues. Trimming removed 5 bases from V and 8 bases from J; junction bases left unmatched: 8. Looked up from germline, CDR1 is SNHLY and CDR2 is FYNNEI.

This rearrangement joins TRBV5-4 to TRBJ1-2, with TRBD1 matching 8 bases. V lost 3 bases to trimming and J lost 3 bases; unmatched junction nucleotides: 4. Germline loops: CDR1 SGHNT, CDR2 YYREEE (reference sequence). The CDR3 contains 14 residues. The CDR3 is CASSSTGGDYGYTF. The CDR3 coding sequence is TGTGCCAGCAGCTCCACAGGGGGAGACTATGGCTACACCTTC.

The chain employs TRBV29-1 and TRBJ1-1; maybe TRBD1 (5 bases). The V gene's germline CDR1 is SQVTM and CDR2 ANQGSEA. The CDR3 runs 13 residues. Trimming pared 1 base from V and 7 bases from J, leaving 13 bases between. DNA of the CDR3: TGCAGCGTTGAAGTTCAGGGTGACGGTGAAGCTTTCTTT. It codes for CSVEVQGDGEAFF.

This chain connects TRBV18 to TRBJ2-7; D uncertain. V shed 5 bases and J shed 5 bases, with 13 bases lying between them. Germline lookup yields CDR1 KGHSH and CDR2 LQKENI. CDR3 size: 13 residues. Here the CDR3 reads CASSRQISNEQYF. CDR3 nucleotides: TGTGCCAGCTCAAGACAAATATCTAACGAGCAGTACTTC.

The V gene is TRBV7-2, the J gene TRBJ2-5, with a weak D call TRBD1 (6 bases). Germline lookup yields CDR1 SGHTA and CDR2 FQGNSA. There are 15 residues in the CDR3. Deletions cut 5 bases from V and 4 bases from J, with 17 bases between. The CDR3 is CASSAGARERETQYF. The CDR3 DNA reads TGTGCCAGCAGCGCAGGGGCCAGGGAGAGAGAGACCCAGTACTTC.

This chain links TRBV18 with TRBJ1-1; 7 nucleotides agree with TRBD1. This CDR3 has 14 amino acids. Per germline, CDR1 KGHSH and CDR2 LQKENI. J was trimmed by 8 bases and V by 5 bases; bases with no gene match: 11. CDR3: CASSIYAGGGEAFF. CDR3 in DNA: TGTGCCAGCTCAATATATGCAGGGGGTGGAGAAGCTTTCTTT.

CDR3 protein: CASSQESGGAEAFF. Here the CDR3 DNA reads TGCGCCAGCAGCCAAGAGTCGGGGGGCGCTGAAGCTTTCTTT. V gene TRBV4-3 combines with J gene TRBJ1-1; tentative D call: TRBD1 (6 bases). Looked up from germline, CDR1 is LGHNA and CDR2 is YSLEER. Trimming removed 0 bases from V and 6 bases from J, with 11 bases in between. This CDR3 region has 14 residues.

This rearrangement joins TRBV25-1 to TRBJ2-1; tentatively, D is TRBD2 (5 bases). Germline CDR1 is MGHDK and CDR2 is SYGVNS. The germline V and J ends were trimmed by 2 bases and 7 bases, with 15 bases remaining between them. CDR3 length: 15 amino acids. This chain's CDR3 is CASSERGHSRNEQFF. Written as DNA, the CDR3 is TGTGCCAGCAGTGAACGAGGGCACTCTAGAAATGAGCAGTTCTTC.

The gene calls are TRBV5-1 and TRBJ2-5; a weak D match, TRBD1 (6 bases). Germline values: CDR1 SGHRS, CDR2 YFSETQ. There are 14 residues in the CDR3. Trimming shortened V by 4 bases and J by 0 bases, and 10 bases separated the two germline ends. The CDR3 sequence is CASSLGTYQETQYF. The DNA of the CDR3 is TGCGCCAGCAGCCTAGGGACATACCAAGAGACCCAGTACTTC.

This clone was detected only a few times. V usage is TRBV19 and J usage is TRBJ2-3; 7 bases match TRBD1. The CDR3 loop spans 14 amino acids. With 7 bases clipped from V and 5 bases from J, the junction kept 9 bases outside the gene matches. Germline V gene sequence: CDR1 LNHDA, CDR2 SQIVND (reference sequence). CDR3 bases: TGTGCCAGTAAATTAGGCAGGGGGTTAGATACGCAGTATTTT. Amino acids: CASKLGRGLDTQYF.

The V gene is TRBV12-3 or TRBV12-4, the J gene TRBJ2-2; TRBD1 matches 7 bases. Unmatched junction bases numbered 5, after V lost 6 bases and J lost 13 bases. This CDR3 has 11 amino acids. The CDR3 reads CASRDRRPLFF. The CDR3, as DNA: TGTGCCAGCAGGGACAGGCGCCCGCTGTTTTTT.

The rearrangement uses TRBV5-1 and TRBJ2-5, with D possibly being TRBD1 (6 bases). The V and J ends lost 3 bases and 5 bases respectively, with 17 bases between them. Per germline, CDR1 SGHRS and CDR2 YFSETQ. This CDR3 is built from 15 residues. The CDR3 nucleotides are TGCGCCAGCAGCTGGACAGAGAACGCCCAGGAGACCCAGTACTTC. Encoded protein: CASSWTENAQETQYF.

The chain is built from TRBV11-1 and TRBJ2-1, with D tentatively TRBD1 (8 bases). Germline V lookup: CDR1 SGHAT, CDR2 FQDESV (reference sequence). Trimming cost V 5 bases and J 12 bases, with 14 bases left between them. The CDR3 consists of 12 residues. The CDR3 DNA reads TGTGCCAGCAGCCCCAACAGGGGGGGGCAGTTCTTC. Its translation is CASSPNRGGQFF.

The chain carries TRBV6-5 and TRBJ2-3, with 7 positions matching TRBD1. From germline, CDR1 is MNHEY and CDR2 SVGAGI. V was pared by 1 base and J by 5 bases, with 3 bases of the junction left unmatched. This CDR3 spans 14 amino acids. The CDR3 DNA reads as TGTGCCAGCAGTTACTTAAGGACAGGAGATACGCAGTATTTT. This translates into CASSYLRTGDTQYF.

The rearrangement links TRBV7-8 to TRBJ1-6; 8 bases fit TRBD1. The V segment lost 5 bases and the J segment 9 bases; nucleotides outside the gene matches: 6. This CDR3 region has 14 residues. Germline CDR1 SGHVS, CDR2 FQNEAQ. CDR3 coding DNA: TGTGCCAGCAGCGAGGACAGGGTGGGTTCACCCCTCCACTTT. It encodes CASSEDRVGSPLHF.

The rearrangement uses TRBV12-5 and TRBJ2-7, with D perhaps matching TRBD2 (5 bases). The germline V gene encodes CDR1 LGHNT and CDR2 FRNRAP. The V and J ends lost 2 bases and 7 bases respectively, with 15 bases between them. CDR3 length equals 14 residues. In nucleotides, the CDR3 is TGTGCTAGTGGTTTGCAGGCAGGAGGCGGGGAGCAGTACTTC. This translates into CASGLQAGGGEQYF.

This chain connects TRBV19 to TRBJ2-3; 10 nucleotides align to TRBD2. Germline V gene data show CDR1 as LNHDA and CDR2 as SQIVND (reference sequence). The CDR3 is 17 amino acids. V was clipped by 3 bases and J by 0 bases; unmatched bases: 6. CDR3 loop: CASSIVASGGSTDTQYF. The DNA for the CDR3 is TGTGCCAGTAGTATTGTCGCTAGCGGGGGCAGCACAGATACGCAGTATTTT. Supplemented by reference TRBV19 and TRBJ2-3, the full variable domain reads DGGITQSPKYLFRKEGQNVTLSCEQNLNHDAMYWYRQDPGQGLRLIYYSQIVNDFQKGDIAEGYSVSREKKESFPLTVTSAQKNPTAFYLCASSIVASGGSTDTQYFGPGTRLTVL.

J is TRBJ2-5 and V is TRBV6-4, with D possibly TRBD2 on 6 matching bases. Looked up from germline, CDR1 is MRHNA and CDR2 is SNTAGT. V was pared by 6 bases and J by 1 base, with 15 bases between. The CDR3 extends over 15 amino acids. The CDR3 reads CASSLSAGTQETQYF. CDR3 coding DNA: TGTGCCAGCAGCCTCTCAGCGGGCACCCAAGAGACCCAGTACTTC.

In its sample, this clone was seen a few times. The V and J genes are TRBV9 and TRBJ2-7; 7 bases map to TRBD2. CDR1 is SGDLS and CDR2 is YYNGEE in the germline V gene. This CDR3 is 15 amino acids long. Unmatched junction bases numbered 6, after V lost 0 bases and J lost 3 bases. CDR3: CASSVADSGYYEQYF. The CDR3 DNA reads TGTGCCAGCAGCGTAGCGGATAGCGGGTACTACGAGCAGTACTTC.

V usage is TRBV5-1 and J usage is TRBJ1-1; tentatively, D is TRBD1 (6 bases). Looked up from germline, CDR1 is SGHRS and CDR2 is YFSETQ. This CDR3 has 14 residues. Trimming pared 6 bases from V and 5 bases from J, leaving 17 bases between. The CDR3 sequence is CASTSTAQGTEAFF. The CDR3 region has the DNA TGCGCCAGCACCTCGACCGCGCAGGGGACTGAAGCTTTCTTT.